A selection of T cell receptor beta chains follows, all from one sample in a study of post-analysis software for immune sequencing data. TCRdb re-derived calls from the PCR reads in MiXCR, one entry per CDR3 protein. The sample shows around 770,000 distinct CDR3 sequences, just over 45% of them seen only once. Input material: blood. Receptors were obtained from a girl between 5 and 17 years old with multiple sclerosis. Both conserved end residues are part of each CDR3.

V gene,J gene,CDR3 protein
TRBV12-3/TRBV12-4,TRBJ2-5,CASSLDWVTGEETQYF
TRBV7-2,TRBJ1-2,CASSVGFGGHGYTF
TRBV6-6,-,CASRLFQGGDEQYF
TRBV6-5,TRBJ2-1,CASSFRRFGSYNEQFF
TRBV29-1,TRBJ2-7,CSVEPTGSGSEQYF
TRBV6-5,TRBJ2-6,CASSYGKPGANVLTF
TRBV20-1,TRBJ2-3,CSARPGGFTDTQYF
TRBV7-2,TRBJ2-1,CASSLGRGEQFF
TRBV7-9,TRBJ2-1,CASSLRKGEQFF
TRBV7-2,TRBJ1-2,CASSLRTDRGGGGYTF
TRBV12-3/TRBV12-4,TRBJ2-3,CASGAGDTQYF
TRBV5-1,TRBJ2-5,CASSLGSSGQQETQYF
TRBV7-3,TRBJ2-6,CASSFTGGAGTNVLTF
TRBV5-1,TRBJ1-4,CASSLTGHATNEKLFF
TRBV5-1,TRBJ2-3,CASSRGGSGYTDTQYF
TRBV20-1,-,CSARKVDEQYF
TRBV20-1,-,CSARGVLDRDEQYF
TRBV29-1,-,CSVVGGSSYEQYF
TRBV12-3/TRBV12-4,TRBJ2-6,CASSPDSPSGANVLTF
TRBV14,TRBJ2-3,CASSQSTGWADTQYF